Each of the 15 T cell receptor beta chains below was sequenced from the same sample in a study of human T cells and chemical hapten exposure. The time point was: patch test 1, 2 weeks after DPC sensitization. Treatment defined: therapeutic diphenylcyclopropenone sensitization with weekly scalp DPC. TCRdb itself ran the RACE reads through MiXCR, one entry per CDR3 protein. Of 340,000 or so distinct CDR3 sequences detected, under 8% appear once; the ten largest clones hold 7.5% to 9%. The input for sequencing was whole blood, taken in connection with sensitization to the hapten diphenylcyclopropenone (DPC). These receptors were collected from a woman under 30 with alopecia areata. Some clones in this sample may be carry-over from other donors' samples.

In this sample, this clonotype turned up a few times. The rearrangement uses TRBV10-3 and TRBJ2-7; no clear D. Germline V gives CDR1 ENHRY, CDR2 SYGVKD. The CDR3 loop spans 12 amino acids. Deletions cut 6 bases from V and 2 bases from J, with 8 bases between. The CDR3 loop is CAISIGTYEQYF. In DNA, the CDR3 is TGTGCCATCAGCATAGGAACCTACGAGCAGTACTTC.

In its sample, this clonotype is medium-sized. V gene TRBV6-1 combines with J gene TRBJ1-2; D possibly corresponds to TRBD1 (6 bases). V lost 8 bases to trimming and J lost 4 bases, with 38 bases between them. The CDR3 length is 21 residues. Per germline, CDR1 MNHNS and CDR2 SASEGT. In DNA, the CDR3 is TGTGCCAGCTCTGGTGTGGTAGCGGGGACGGGGGGCGAAGTCTCCTTCTATGGCTACACCTTC. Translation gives CASSGVVAGTGGEVSFYGYTF.

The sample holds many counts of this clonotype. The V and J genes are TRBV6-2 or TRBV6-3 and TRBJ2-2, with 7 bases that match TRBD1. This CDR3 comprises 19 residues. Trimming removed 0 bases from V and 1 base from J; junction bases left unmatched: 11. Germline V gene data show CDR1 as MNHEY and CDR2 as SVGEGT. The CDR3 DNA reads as TGTGCCAGCAGTTACTCGTCAATAATCGGACAGGAGAACACCGGGGAGCTGTTTTTT. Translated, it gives CASSYSSIIGQENTGELFF.

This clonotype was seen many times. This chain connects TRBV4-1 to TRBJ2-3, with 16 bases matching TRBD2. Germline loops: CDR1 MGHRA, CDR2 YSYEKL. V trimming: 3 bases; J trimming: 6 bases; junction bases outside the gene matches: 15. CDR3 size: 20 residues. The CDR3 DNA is TGCGCCAGCAGCCACCCTCTAGGGACTAGCGGGGGGGAGGCCTCGGATACGCAGTATTTT. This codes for CASSHPLGTSGGEASDTQYF.

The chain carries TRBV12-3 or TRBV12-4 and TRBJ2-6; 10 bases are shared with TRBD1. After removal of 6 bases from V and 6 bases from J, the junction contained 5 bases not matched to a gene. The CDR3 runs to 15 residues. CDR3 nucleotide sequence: TGTGCCAGCAGATTTGGGACAGGGGAGGCCAACGTCCTGACTTTC. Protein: CASRFGTGEANVLTF.

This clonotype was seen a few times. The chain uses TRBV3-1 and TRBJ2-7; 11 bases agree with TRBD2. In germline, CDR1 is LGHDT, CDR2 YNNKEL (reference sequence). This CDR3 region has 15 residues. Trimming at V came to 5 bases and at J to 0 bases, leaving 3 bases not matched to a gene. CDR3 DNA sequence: TGTGCCAGCAGCTCAACTAGCGGGAGCTCCTACGAGCAGTACTTC. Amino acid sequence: CASSSTSGSSYEQYF.

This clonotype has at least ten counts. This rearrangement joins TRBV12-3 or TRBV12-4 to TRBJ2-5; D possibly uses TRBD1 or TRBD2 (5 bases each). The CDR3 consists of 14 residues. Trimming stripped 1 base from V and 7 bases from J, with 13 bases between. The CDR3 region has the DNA TGTGCCAGCAGTTTAGATGGGGGAACGAGGACCCAGTACTTC. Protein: CASSLDGGTRTQYF.

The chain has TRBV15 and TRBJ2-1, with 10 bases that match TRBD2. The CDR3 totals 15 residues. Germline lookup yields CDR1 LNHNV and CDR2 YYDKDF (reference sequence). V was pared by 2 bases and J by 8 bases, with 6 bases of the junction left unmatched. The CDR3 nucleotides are TGTGCCACCAGCAGAACCGGGACTAGCGAGCATGAGCAGTTCTTC. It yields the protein CATSRTGTSEHEQFF.

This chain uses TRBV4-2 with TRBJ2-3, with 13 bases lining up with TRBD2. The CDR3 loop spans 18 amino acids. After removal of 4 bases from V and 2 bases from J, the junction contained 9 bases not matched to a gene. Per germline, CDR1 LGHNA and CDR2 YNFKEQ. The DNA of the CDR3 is TGTGCCAGCAGCCTCGACCCAACTAGCGGGGGGGTCACAGATACGCAGTATTTT. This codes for CASSLDPTSGGVTDTQYF.

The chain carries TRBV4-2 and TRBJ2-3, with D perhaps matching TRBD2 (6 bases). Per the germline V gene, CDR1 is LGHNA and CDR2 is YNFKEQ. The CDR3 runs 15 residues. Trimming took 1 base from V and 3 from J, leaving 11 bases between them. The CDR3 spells CASSQGGGETDTQYF. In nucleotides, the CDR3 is TGTGCCAGCAGCCAAGGGGGCGGGGAAACAGATACGCAGTATTTT.

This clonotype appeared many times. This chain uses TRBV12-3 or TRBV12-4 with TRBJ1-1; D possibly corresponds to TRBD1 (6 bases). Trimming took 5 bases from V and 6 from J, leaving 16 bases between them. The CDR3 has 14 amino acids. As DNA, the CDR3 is TGTGCCAGCAGTCCCGGGGGGGCCGAAGCTGAAGCTTTCTTT. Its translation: CASSPGGAEAEAFF.

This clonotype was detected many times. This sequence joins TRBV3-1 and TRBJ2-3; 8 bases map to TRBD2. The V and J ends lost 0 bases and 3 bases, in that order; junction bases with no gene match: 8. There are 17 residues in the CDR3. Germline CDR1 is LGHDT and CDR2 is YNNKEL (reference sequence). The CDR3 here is CASSQDFPGGVTDTQYF. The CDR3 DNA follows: TGTGCCAGCAGCCAAGATTTTCCGGGGGGGGTGACAGATACGCAGTATTTT.

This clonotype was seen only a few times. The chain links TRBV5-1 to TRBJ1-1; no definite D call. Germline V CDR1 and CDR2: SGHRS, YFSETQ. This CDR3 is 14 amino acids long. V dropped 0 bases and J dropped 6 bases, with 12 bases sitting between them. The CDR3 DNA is TGCGCCAGCAGCTTGGGATGGGGTCCTCCTGAAGCTTTCTTT. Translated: CASSLGWGPPEAFF.

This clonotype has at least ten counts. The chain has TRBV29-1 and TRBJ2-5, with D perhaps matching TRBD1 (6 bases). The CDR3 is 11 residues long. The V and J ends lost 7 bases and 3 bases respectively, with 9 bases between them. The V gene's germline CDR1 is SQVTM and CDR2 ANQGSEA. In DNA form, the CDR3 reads TGCAGCGCCTGGACAGAAGAGACCCAGTACTTC. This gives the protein CSAWTEETQYF.

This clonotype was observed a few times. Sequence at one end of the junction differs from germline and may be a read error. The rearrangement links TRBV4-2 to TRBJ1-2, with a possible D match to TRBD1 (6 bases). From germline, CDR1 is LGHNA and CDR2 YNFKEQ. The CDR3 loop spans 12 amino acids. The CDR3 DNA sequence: TGTGCCAGCAGCCAACCAGGACAGCTTCCTGACTTC. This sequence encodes CASSQPGQLPDF.